This T cell receptor (beta chain) was retrieved from a study of post-analysis software for immune sequencing data. About the research overall: Patients with relapsing-remitting, secondary progressive and progressive-relapsing multiple sclerosis courses were all represented. General study results and limits: Roughly five TRBV segments were more frequent in patients than controls; TRBV5-6, TRBV5-1 and TRBV20-1 belonged to this group. Strong co-clustering by F measure was evident for samples that had been prepared in the same batch. Multiple sclerosis patients showed significantly lower normalized Chao1 diversity than controls did.

Included in the TCR beta cDNA libraries were unique molecular identifiers. The T cell input of 1 to 10 million gave a few hundred thousand cDNA molecules. TCRdb recomputed calls from the PCR reads with MiXCR, one row per CDR3 protein. The sample lists around 400,000 distinct CDR3 sequences, 30% to 45% occurring once. This clonotype occurred once. Its cognate antigen is unknown. V was pared by 5 bases and J by 2 bases, with 6 bases of the junction left unmatched. The CDR3 is 16 amino acids. The germline gives CDR1 SEHNR, CDR2 FQNEAQ (reference sequence). The chain links TRBV7-9 to TRBJ1-6, with 7 bases aligning to TRBD1. The sequenced sample consisted of blood. This clonotype was obtained from a girl between 2 and 10 years old with multiple sclerosis. CDR3 nucleotide sequence: TGTGCCAGCAGCCCAGAGACAGGGACCTATAATTCACCCCTCCACTTT. It translates to CASSPETGTYNSPLHF.